A single sample is the source of the 15 T cell receptor beta chains below, sequenced in a study of cytomegalovirus exposure and HLA in healthy donors. It was with 60 Vbeta and 13 Jbeta primers that the PCR ran. Clones were sequenced by immunoSEQ multiplex PCR, and TCRdb holds only the in-frame ones, with some missing. The sample has some 90,000 clones; about 81% are singletons. Specimen: PBMCs. Receptors originate from a woman aged 40 to 49 in good health and CMV-seronegative.

The J gene is TRBJ2-1, the V gene TRBV5-6; 7 bases are a match to TRBD2. This CDR3 has 16 amino acids. V shed 0 bases, J shed 5 bases, and the junction held 8 bases outside the gene matches. Germline V lookup: CDR1 SGHDT, CDR2 YYEEEE. DNA for the CDR3: TGTGCCAGCAGCTTGGATCTAGCGGTACCCCACAATGAGCAGTTCTTC. Translation gives CASSLDLAVPHNEQFF. The variable domain in full, completed from reference TRBV5-6 and TRBJ2-1, reads DAGVTQSPTHLIKTRGQQVTLRCSPKSGHDTVSWYQQALGQGPQFIFQYYEEEERQRGNFPDRFSGHQFPNYSSELNVNALLLGDSALYLCASSLDLAVPHNEQFFGPGTRLTVL.

This chain uses TRBV5-1 with TRBJ2-6, with 8 positions matching TRBD1. Germline CDR1 reads SGHRS; CDR2 reads YFSETQ. V lost 5 bases and J lost 1; bases outside the gene matches: 14. The CDR3 contains 19 residues. CDR3 sequence: CASRPTFGQGYSGANVLTF. The CDR3 DNA is TGCGCCAGCAGGCCTACGTTCGGACAGGGATATTCTGGGGCCAACGTCCTGACTTTC. The entire variable domain, with the rest obtained from reference TRBV5-1 and TRBJ2-6, is as follows: KAGVTQTPRYLIKTRGQQVTLSCSPISGHRSVSWYQQTPGQGLQFLFEYFSETQRNKGNFPGRFSGRQFSNSRSEMNVSTLELGDSALYLCASRPTFGQGYSGANVLTFGAGSRLTVL.

V is TRBV7-2 and J is TRBJ2-1; 12 nucleotides align to TRBD2. V shed 2 bases, J shed 9 bases, and the junction held 5 bases outside the gene matches. Germline V gene lookup returns CDR1 SGHTA and CDR2 FQGNSA. The length of the CDR3 is 15 residues. The CDR3, as DNA: TGTGCCAGCAGCTTAATGGAACTAGCGGGAGGTGAGCAGTTCTTC. Encoded protein: CASSLMELAGGEQFF.

The V and J genes are TRBV18 and TRBJ2-7; D is possibly TRBD2 (6 bases). The CDR3 is made up of 16 amino acids. V lost 0 bases to trimming and J lost 0 bases, with 12 bases between them. In germline, CDR1 is KGHSH, CDR2 LQKENI. Here the CDR3 DNA reads TGTGCCAGCTCACCACCTTCTGGGGGGAGCTCCTACGAGCAGTACTTC. Residues: CASSPPSGGSSYEQYF.

V usage is TRBV11-3 and J usage is TRBJ2-2, with D uncertain. The CDR3 extends over 12 amino acids. Germline V gene data show CDR1 as SGHNT and CDR2 as YENEEA. Trimming removed 5 bases at V and 6 bases at J, with 7 bases between. The CDR3, as DNA: TGTGCCAGCAGCCCCCAGGCCGGGGAGCTGTTTTTT. It specifies CASSPQAGELFF.

This clone was detected only a few times. The J gene is TRBJ1-1, the V gene TRBV5-4, with D perhaps matching TRBD1 (5 bases). This CDR3 comprises 13 residues. Germline CDR1 reads SGHNT; CDR2 reads YYREEE (reference sequence). The V gene lost 4 bases and the J gene lost 8 bases, with 15 bases spanning the gap. The DNA of the CDR3 is TGTGCCAGCAGCCTGCCTGACAGATCCGAAGCTTTCTTT. Protein product: CASSLPDRSEAFF. Using reference TRBV5-4 and TRBJ1-1 for the parts outside the CDR3, the full variable domain is ETGVTQSPTHLIKTRGQQVTLRCSSQSGHNTVSWYQQALGQGPQFIFQYYREEENGRGNFPPRFSGLQFPNYSSELNVNALELDDSALYLCASSLPDRSEAFFGQGTRLTVV.

The chain is built from TRBV6-5 and TRBJ2-7; 9 positions agree with TRBD2. After removal of 5 bases from V and 2 bases from J, the junction contained 7 bases not matched to a gene. Germline loops: CDR1 MNHEY, CDR2 SVGAGI. This CDR3 spans 15 amino acids. Here the CDR3 reads CASSLAAGGTYEQYF. In nucleotides, the CDR3 is TGTGCCAGCAGTCTGGCGGCGGGAGGGACCTACGAGCAGTACTTC.

This clone was found a few times. This chain links TRBV29-1 with TRBJ2-1, with 9 positions matching TRBD1. CDR1 and CDR2 from the germline V gene are SQVTM and ANQGSEA. The CDR3 is 14 amino acids. Trimming at V came to 5 bases and at J to 0 bases, leaving 2 bases not matched to a gene. The CDR3 spells CSVMGQGSYNEQFF. The CDR3 DNA sequence: TGCAGCGTTATGGGACAGGGCTCCTACAATGAGCAGTTCTTC.

This clone was observed a handful of times. The CDR3 here is CASSLIPAYEQYF. DNA of the CDR3: TGCGCCAGCAGCTTAATCCCCGCCTACGAGCAGTACTTC. This chain connects TRBV5-1 to TRBJ2-7; D remains ambiguous. The CDR3 is made up of 13 amino acids. Germline loops: CDR1 SGHRS, CDR2 YFSETQ. The V end lost 2 bases, the J end lost 2 bases, and 8 bases lay between the germline ends. Based on the CDR3 plus reference TRBV5-1 and TRBJ2-7, the full variable domain is KAGVTQTPRYLIKTRGQQVTLSCSPISGHRSVSWYQQTPGQGLQFLFEYFSETQRNKGNFPGRFSGRQFSNSRSEMNVSTLELGDSALYLCASSLIPAYEQYFGPGTRLTVT.

The V call is TRBV30, the J call TRBJ1-6, with D possibly TRBD1 on 5 matching bases. Per germline, CDR1 GTSNPN and CDR2 SVGIG (reference sequence). V dropped 0 bases and J dropped 7 bases, with 13 bases sitting between them. The CDR3 has 15 residues. This CDR3 is CAWSVTEKANSPLHF. The CDR3 DNA is TGTGCCTGGAGTGTGACAGAAAAGGCGAATTCACCCCTCCACTTT.

In its sample, this clone ranks as medium-sized. The chain uses TRBV6-4 and TRBJ2-2; the match to TRBD1 covers 9 bases. Germline values: CDR1 MRHNA, CDR2 SNTAGT. This CDR3 region has 16 residues. The V and J ends lost 3 bases and 5 bases, in that order; junction bases with no gene match: 7. CDR3 region: CASSEGTGQPTGELFF. DNA of the CDR3: TGTGCCAGCAGTGAGGGGACAGGGCAACCTACCGGGGAGCTGTTTTTT.

The chain is built from TRBV11-2 and TRBJ1-1, with a tentative D call TRBD1 (6 bases). Germline V CDR1 and CDR2: SGHAT, FQNNGV. CDR3 size: 13 residues. V was shortened by 0 bases and J by 8 bases, with 10 bases between the two germline ends. CDR3 region: CASSLDQGTEAFF. CDR3 DNA: TGTGCCAGCAGCTTAGATCAGGGGACAGAAGCTTTCTTT.

The chain has TRBV4-1 and TRBJ2-7; 7 nucleotides agree with TRBD1. Per the germline V gene, CDR1 is MGHRA and CDR2 is YSYEKL. This CDR3 is 15 amino acids long. Germline trimming cut 4 bases from V and 4 bases from J; bases unmatched to any gene: 10. The CDR3 nucleotides are TGCGCCAGCAGCCCTCGGACAGGTTCGTGGTACGAGCAGTACTTC. It translates to CASSPRTGSWYEQYF.

The chain uses TRBV5-1 and TRBJ1-3; no definite D call. The CDR3 is 16 amino acids. V was trimmed by 2 bases and J by 0 bases, leaving 12 bases between them. The germline V gene has CDR1 SGHRS and CDR2 YFSETQ. The CDR3 nucleotides read TGCGCCAGCAGCTTAGGTAACAGCCGCTCTGGAAACACCATATATTTT. Translated, it gives CASSLGNSRSGNTIYF.

This chain links TRBV5-1 with TRBJ1-6; D may be TRBD1 (5 bases). The V and J ends lost 4 bases and 6 bases respectively, with 14 bases between them. The CDR3 extends over 15 amino acids. Germline V gene data show CDR1 as SGHRS and CDR2 as YFSETQ. CDR3 sequence reads: CASSLGGTVNSPLHF. The CDR3 nucleotides read TGCGCCAGCAGCCTGGGAGGGACTGTTAATTCACCCCTCCACTTT. Filled out from reference TRBV5-1 and TRBJ1-6, the complete variable domain reads KAGVTQTPRYLIKTRGQQVTLSCSPISGHRSVSWYQQTPGQGLQFLFEYFSETQRNKGNFPGRFSGRQFSNSRSEMNVSTLELGDSALYLCASSLGGTVNSPLHFGNGTRLTVT.